This is a list of T cell receptor beta chains from one sample in a study of technical replicates of blood from several donors. Some clones are missing from TCRdb's copy, which holds only in-frame ones; the method was immunoSEQ multiplex PCR. Among about 79,000 clones listed, more than 90% were seen once. Sequenced: T cells isolated from PBMCs. Every receptor here comes from a human donor in good health. Some clones in this sample may be carry-over from other donors' samples. CDR3s include the opening cysteine and the closing phenylalanine or tryptophan.

v_gene: TRBV20-1; j_gene: TRBJ2-1; CDR3aa: CSALDWEQFF
v_gene: TRBV19; j_gene: TRBJ1-2; CDR3aa: CASSPDGRDYGYTF
v_gene: TRBV18; j_gene: TRBJ2-1; CDR3aa: CASSPRGEREYHEQFF
v_gene: TRBV5-1; j_gene: TRBJ2-3; CDR3aa: CASSLAGGIDTQYF
v_gene: TRBV7-2; j_gene: TRBJ1-1; CDR3aa: CASSLFLPAGAFF
v_gene: TRBV4-3; j_gene: TRBJ1-1; CDR3aa: CASSQDLGQGRVAFF
v_gene: TRBV19; j_gene: TRBJ1-2; CDR3aa: CASTYWTGGPVILSSGYTF
v_gene: TRBV4-1; j_gene: TRBJ1-1; CDR3aa: CASSPVLNTEAFF
v_gene: TRBV10-3; j_gene: TRBJ1-4; CDR3aa: CAISERGLGGSTNEKLFF
v_gene: TRBV21-1; j_gene: TRBJ1-2; CDR3aa: CASPRDRADYYGYTF
v_gene: TRBV18; j_gene: TRBJ1-2; CDR3aa: CASSLAGLGARGYTF
v_gene: TRBV2; j_gene: TRBJ1-5; CDR3aa: CASKLESVTDQPQHF
v_gene: TRBV2; j_gene: TRBJ2-7; CDR3aa: CASSYKTGKEYEQYF
v_gene: TRBV9; j_gene: TRBJ2-5; CDR3aa: CASSQGGLAGGETQYF
v_gene: TRBV6-1; j_gene: TRBJ2-5; CDR3aa: CASSLSSQETQYF
v_gene: TRBV7-2; j_gene: TRBJ1-3; CDR3aa: CASSPLQGGRAGNTIYF